The 27 T cell receptor beta chains given below trace back to one sample, sequenced in a study of T-cell reconstitution after alpha-beta-depleted transplantation in children. Unique molecular identifiers were incorporated when the TCRbeta library was constructed. TCRdb redid the calling of the PCR reads with MiXCR, one entry per CDR3 protein. Among some 550,000 distinct CDR3 sequences, about a sixth were seen once, and the ten largest hold 2.5% to 4%. Sequencing was performed on PBMCs from the stem cell graft donor, taken from the stem cell graft. The receptors stem from a human donor who donated a stem cell graft to a child with acute lymphoblastic leukemia.

This chain connects TRBV12-3 or TRBV12-4 to TRBJ2-5; 8 positions agree with TRBD2. Germline trimming cut 3 bases from V and 1 base from J; bases unmatched to any gene: 4. CDR3 length equals 15 residues. CDR3 region: CASSLRRGAQETQYF. CDR3 coding DNA: TGTGCCAGCAGTTTGCGGCGGGGGGCCCAAGAGACCCAGTACTTC.

The rearrangement joins TRBV6-5 to TRBJ2-1; no firm D call. Trimming took off 2 bases at V and 6 bases at J, with 17 bases between the two ends. The length of the CDR3 is 16 residues. Germline V CDR1 and CDR2: MNHEY, SVGAGI. The CDR3: CASSYRQDGLINEQFF. CDR3 in DNA: TGTGCCAGCAGTTACCGGCAGGATGGGTTGATCAATGAGCAGTTCTTC.

This clonotype was found a few times. DNA of the CDR3: TGTGCCAGCAGTTTACTCCCAGCGGGAGGTTCGAATGAGCAGTTCTTC. Translating it yields CASSLLPAGGSNEQFF. This chain connects TRBV12-3 or TRBV12-4 to TRBJ2-1; 9 bases line up with TRBD2. The CDR3 runs to 16 residues. After removal of 2 bases from V and 7 bases from J, the junction contained 9 bases not matched to a gene.

The V gene is TRBV12-3 or TRBV12-4, the J gene TRBJ1-6; TRBD1 agrees at 9 bases. The CDR3 is made up of 16 amino acids. V dropped 6 bases and J dropped 3; count of bases not matched to a gene: 6. In DNA, the CDR3 is TGTGCCAGCAGCTTACAGGGGGCCGGCTATAATTCACCCCTCCACTTT. Translation gives CASSLQGAGYNSPLHF.

In this sample, this clonotype turned up a few times. This chain joins TRBV9 and TRBJ2-7; D remains unclear. The CDR3 length is 14 residues. Deletions cut 0 bases from V and 0 bases from J, with 7 bases between. Germline loops: CDR1 SGDLS, CDR2 YYNGEE. The CDR3 DNA reads as TGTGCCAGCAGCGTAGCAGCTAACTCCTACGAGCAGTACTTC. Protein product: CASSVAANSYEQYF.

The table lists this clonotype with a few counts. The chain couples TRBV25-1 to TRBJ2-1; 9 nucleotides align to TRBD2. Germline trimming cut 5 bases from V and 5 bases from J; bases unmatched to any gene: 7. Germline assignment: CDR1 MGHDK and CDR2 SYGVNS. This CDR3 comprises 15 residues. CDR3 in DNA: TGTGCCAGCAGTCGGGGCAGCGGGGGGCACAATGAGCAGTTCTTC. The encoded protein is CASSRGSGGHNEQFF. The whole variable domain, remainder taken from reference TRBV25-1 and TRBJ2-1, is EADIYQTPRYLVIGTGKKITLECSQTMGHDKMYWYQQDPGMELHLIHYSYGVNSTEKGDLSSESTVSRIRTEHFPLTLESARPSHTSQYLCASSRGSGGHNEQFFGPGTRLTVL.

This clonotype was found many times. V and J are TRBV6-4 and TRBJ2-1, with 10 bases identical to TRBD2. Germline V gene data show CDR1 as MRHNA and CDR2 as SNTAGT. The CDR3 loop spans 15 amino acids. V lost 0 bases, J lost 6 bases, and 2 bases stayed unmatched. CDR3 coding DNA: TGTGCCAGCAGTGACTCCCTAGCGGGAGCCAATGAGCAGTTCTTC. Its translation: CASSDSLAGANEQFF.

This sequence joins TRBV24-1 and TRBJ2-1; possibly TRBD1 for D (5 bases). CDR1 is KGHDR and CDR2 is SFDVKD in the germline V gene. This CDR3 is 12 amino acids long. The ends were cut back, 3 bases at V and 8 bases at J, with 7 bases in the middle. The CDR3: CATSDPGYEQFF. The CDR3 DNA reads TGTGCCACCAGTGATCCAGGGTATGAGCAGTTCTTC.

The V call is TRBV2, the J call TRBJ1-5; D call uncertain. Germline V CDR1 and CDR2: SNHLY, FYNNEI. Between the trimmed V and J ends, which lost 4 bases and 7 bases, there was a span of 11 bases. This CDR3 comprises 13 residues. CDR3 nucleotides: TGTGCCAGCAGTGTTGAGCGACAACAGCCCCAGCATTTT. Encoded protein: CASSVERQQPQHF. Variable domain in full (rest from reference TRBV2 and TRBJ1-5): EPEVTQTPSHQVTQMGQEVILRCVPISNHLYFYWYRQILGQKVEFLVSFYNNEISEKSEIFDDQFSVERPDGSNFTLKIRSTKLEDSAMYFCASSVERQQPQHFGDGTRLSIL.

This clonotype was detected ten times or more. Germline and junction disagree at one end, which may indicate a read error. The chain recombines TRBV5-1 with TRBJ2-7; D is uncertain. The CDR3 spans 12 residues. CDR1 is SGHRS, CDR2 YFSETQ, per germline. CDR3 residues: CASSLFSYEQYF. The CDR3 nucleotides are TGTGCCAGCAGTCTTTTCTCCTACGAGCAGTACTTC.

This clonotype showed up just a few times. The rearrangement joins TRBV27 to TRBJ2-6; D is perhaps TRBD1 (5 bases). With 5 bases removed from V and 1 base from J, the gap between germline ends came to 21 bases. CDR1 and CDR2 (germline): MNHEY, SMNVEV (reference sequence). This CDR3 comprises 19 residues. CDR3 amino acids: CASSTFSGSLRSGANVLTF. The CDR3 DNA reads TGTGCCAGCAGTACCTTTTCAGGGTCGTTACGGTCTGGGGCCAACGTCCTGACTTTC. Supplemented by reference TRBV27 and TRBJ2-6, the full variable domain reads EAQVTQNPRYLITVTGKKLTVTCSQNMNHEYMSWYRQDPGLGLRQIYYSMNVEVTDKGDVPEGYKVSRKEKRNFPLILESPSPNQTSLYFCASSTFSGSLRSGANVLTFGAGSRLTVL.

The J gene is TRBJ2-7, the V gene TRBV6-5; 12 nucleotides match TRBD1. The ends lost 2 bases at V and 5 bases at J; junction bases unmatched: 4. Germline V gene lookup returns CDR1 MNHEY and CDR2 SVGAGI. The CDR3 length is 15 residues. The CDR3 bases are TGTGCCAGCAGTTACGGGACAGGGGGCAGGGACGAGCAGTACTTC. Protein sequence: CASSYGTGGRDEQYF.

The chain is built from TRBV5-1 and TRBJ2-1, with a possible D match to TRBD2 (6 bases). Germline-derived CDR1 and CDR2 are SGHRS and YFSETQ. This CDR3 has 15 amino acids. V was trimmed by 2 bases and J by 4 bases, leaving 13 bases between them. CDR3 bases: TGCGCCAGCAGCTTTTCTAGCGCTCTTTACAATGAGCAGTTCTTC. Translated, it gives CASSFSSALYNEQFF.

The chain employs TRBV20-1 and TRBJ2-2; D is unresolved. This CDR3 has 13 residues. CDR1 and CDR2 (germline): DFQATT, SNEGSKA (reference sequence). The germline V and J ends were trimmed by 0 bases and 5 bases, with 7 bases remaining between them. The DNA for the CDR3 is TGCAGTGCTAGAGATCCTGATACCGGGGAGCTGTTTTTT. Encoded protein: CSARDPDTGELFF.

This clonotype has just a few counts. The rearrangement joins TRBV12-3 or TRBV12-4 to TRBJ2-1; TRBD2 matches 10 bases. The CDR3 has 16 amino acids. Trimming removed 5 bases from V and 2 bases from J; junction bases left unmatched: 6. The CDR3 is CASSLPGTSAYNEQFF. In nucleotides, the CDR3 is TGTGCCAGCAGTCTCCCCGGGACTAGCGCCTACAATGAGCAGTTCTTC.

The chain has TRBV15 and TRBJ1-5; D is unresolved. The CDR3 covers 15 residues. CDR1 is LNHNV, CDR2 YYDKDF, per germline (reference sequence). V was pared by 3 bases and J by 1 base, with 10 bases between. The CDR3 protein is CATSRVAGSNQPQHF. CDR3 DNA: TGTGCCACCAGCAGGGTGGCGGGGAGCAATCAGCCCCAGCATTTT.

The rearrangement links TRBV20-1 to TRBJ1-5, with 7 bases lining up with TRBD1. Germline lookup yields CDR1 DFQATT and CDR2 SNEGSKA (reference sequence). V shed 6 bases, J shed 4 bases, and the junction held 6 bases outside the gene matches. This CDR3 comprises 13 residues. The CDR3 spells CSAKGTANQPQHF. For the CDR3, the DNA is TGCAGTGCCAAAGGGACAGCTAATCAGCCCCAGCATTTT.

The rearrangement joins TRBV7-2 to TRBJ1-1; TRBD1 matches at 8 bases. J was trimmed by 0 bases and V by 7 bases; bases with no gene match: 13. The V gene's germline CDR1 is SGHTA and CDR2 FQGNSA. The length of the CDR3 is 17 residues. CDR3 DNA: TGTGCCAGCATCTCCCCGGACAGGGATTTCATGAACACTGAAGCTTTCTTT. Its translation is CASISPDRDFMNTEAFF.

The CDR3 reads CASSPRSIITSTDTQYF. In DNA, the CDR3 is TGTGCCAGCAGTCCCAGATCAATCATTACTAGCACAGATACGCAGTATTTT. V usage is TRBV12-3 or TRBV12-4 and J usage is TRBJ2-3; D remains ambiguous. V was shortened by 5 bases and J by 0 bases, with 18 bases between the two germline ends. The length of the CDR3 is 17 residues.

There are many counts of this clonotype. The germline gene is not matched at one end of the junction; a read error may be the cause. V gene TRBV5-1 combines with J gene TRBJ1-5; D remains ambiguous. CDR1 is SGHRS and CDR2 is YFSETQ in the germline V gene. The CDR3 is 15 residues long. The CDR3 DNA is TGTGCCAGCAGTTTAGGTCGTGGAAGCAATCAGCCCCAGCATTTT. Its protein product is CASSLGRGSNQPQHF.

J is TRBJ1-1 and V is TRBV5-1, with 7 bases identical to TRBD1. V shed 4 bases and J 1 base; nucleotides not matched to a gene: 4. This CDR3 has 14 amino acids. Germline lookup yields CDR1 SGHRS and CDR2 YFSETQ. In nucleotides, the CDR3 is TGCGCCAGCAGCCAGGGGGTGACGAACACTGAAGCTTTCTTT. Translated, it gives CASSQGVTNTEAFF.

The chain employs TRBV7-6 and TRBJ2-3; D perhaps matches TRBD2 (7 bases). Germline CDR1 is SGHVS and CDR2 is FNYEAQ. The CDR3 contains 16 residues. V shed 1 base and J shed 2 bases, with 13 bases lying between them. This CDR3 is CASSLGPRGATDTQYF. The CDR3 DNA follows: TGTGCCAGCAGCTTAGGGCCTCGGGGGGCCACAGATACGCAGTATTTT.

In DNA form, the CDR3 reads TGTGCCAGCAGCCCGCAGGGAAGCTCCTATAATTCACCCCTCCACTTT. As protein: CASSPQGSSYNSPLHF. The chain couples TRBV9 to TRBJ1-6; possible D gene TRBD1, 5 bases. The germline CDR1 and CDR2 sequences are SGDLS and YYNGEE. V lost 4 bases and J 0 bases, leaving 11 bases between the germline ends. There are 16 residues in the CDR3.

The V and J genes are TRBV12-3 or TRBV12-4 and TRBJ2-1; TRBD1 or TRBD2 may be the D gene (6 bases each). V gave up 3 bases and J gave up 7 bases, with 19 bases separating them. The CDR3 has 16 amino acids. The CDR3 loop reads CASSFFPRGRENEQFF. Written as DNA, the CDR3 is TGTGCCAGCAGTTTCTTCCCCCGGGGGCGCGAAAATGAGCAGTTCTTC.

This clonotype was detected a few times. The rearrangement uses TRBV12-3 or TRBV12-4 and TRBJ2-7; no clear D gene. Between the trimmed V and J ends, which lost 0 bases and 6 bases, there was a span of 9 bases. This CDR3 comprises 13 residues. CDR3 region: CASSLASVGEQYF. CDR3 DNA: TGTGCCAGCAGTTTAGCTAGTGTCGGCGAGCAGTACTTC.

Only a few counts were recorded for this clonotype. This chain links TRBV5-5 with TRBJ2-3; 9 bases agree with TRBD2. The CDR3 contains 17 residues. The germline V gene encodes CDR1 SGHKS and CDR2 YYEKEE (reference sequence). V lost 4 bases to trimming and J lost 1 base; unmatched junction nucleotides: 10. CDR3 sequence: CASSPVAGEKGTDTQYF. The CDR3 DNA follows: TGTGCCAGCAGCCCTGTAGCGGGAGAGAAGGGCACAGATACGCAGTATTTT.

The table lists this clonotype with a few counts. The chain links TRBV5-1 to TRBJ2-1, with TRBD2 matching 8 bases. Germline CDR1 is SGHRS and CDR2 is YFSETQ. This CDR3 region has 15 residues. Trimming cost V 4 bases and J 8 bases; bases outside gene matches: 11. The CDR3 loop is CASSVEAGVVDEQFF. CDR3 coding DNA: TGCGCCAGCAGCGTAGAAGCGGGAGTAGTCGATGAGCAGTTCTTC.